The 8 T cell receptor beta chains listed next were all sequenced from one sample in a study of radiation and T cells in renal cell carcinoma. Documented time point: blood 4 weeks post-SBRT, at nephrectomy. As for treatment: 15 Gy SBRT to primary tumor, nephrectomy 4 weeks later. Assay: immunoSEQ multiplex PCR; the TCRdb copy retains only in-frame clones and omits some. Of some 100,000 clones listed, 65% to 90% are singletons. Sequenced here: blood, sampled from a patient whose treatment included radiotherapy and nephrectomy. The receptors here all came from a man aged 55 to 69 with renal cell carcinoma.

CDR3 protein: CASSSGPGLGENEQFF. CDR3 in DNA: TGCGCCAGCAGCTCGGGGCCGGGACTCGGGGAGAATGAGCAGTTCTTC. The chain employs TRBV5-1 and TRBJ2-1; D perhaps matches TRBD2 (6 bases). The V and J ends lost 3 bases and 7 bases respectively, with 20 bases between them. In germline, CDR1 is SGHRS, CDR2 YFSETQ. The CDR3 has 16 amino acids.

This clone appeared a few times. V usage is TRBV5-5 and J usage is TRBJ2-7, with 8 bases lining up with TRBD1. Germline V gene lookup returns CDR1 SGHKS and CDR2 YYEKEE (reference sequence). The CDR3 runs 15 residues. The junction had 10 bases not matched to a gene; V was cut back by 5 bases and J by 3 bases. CDR3: CASREGQATDYEQYF. In DNA form, the CDR3 reads TGTGCCAGCAGGGAGGGACAGGCGACGGACTACGAGCAGTACTTC.

This CDR3 is CASSGGMTSDSYNEQFF. The CDR3 nucleotides are TGTGCCAGCAGCGGGGGGATGACTAGCGACTCCTACAATGAGCAGTTCTTC. The chain links TRBV7-9 to TRBJ2-1; 8 bases align to TRBD2. The CDR3 loop spans 17 amino acids. V lost 5 bases and J lost 0; bases outside the gene matches: 9. Germline-derived CDR1 and CDR2 are SEHNR and FQNEAQ (reference sequence).

The chain has TRBV29-1 and TRBJ1-3, with TRBD1 as a possible D gene (6 bases). The CDR3 runs 13 residues. CDR1 is SQVTM and CDR2 is ANQGSEA in the germline V gene. Trimming took 7 bases from V and 2 from J, leaving 12 bases between them. The CDR3 DNA reads as TGCAGCGCGACACAGGGCACTGGAAACACCATATATTTT. This codes for CSATQGTGNTIYF.

The CDR3 DNA sequence: TGTGCCAGCAGCTTCGGAAGGGCCCCTTCCTACGAGCAGTACTTC. It yields the protein CASSFGRAPSYEQYF. The V gene is TRBV11-2, the J gene TRBJ2-7; D is uncertain. The germline CDR1 and CDR2 sequences are SGHAT and FQNNGV. CDR3 size: 15 residues. Trimming removed 3 bases at V and 1 base at J, with 13 bases between.

The chain uses TRBV28 and TRBJ2-2; TRBD1 matches at 9 bases. J gave up 0 bases and V 4 bases, and 12 bases lay outside the gene matches. The V gene's germline CDR1 is MDHEN and CDR2 SYDVKM. The length of the CDR3 is 19 residues. CDR3 sequence reads: CASSYLIARQGANTGELFF. The CDR3 nucleotides read TGTGCCAGCAGTTATTTGATAGCTCGACAGGGGGCGAACACCGGGGAGCTGTTTTTT.

V gene TRBV5-5 combines with J gene TRBJ1-2; D unclear. The germline V gene encodes CDR1 SGHKS and CDR2 YYEKEE (reference sequence). The CDR3 has 13 amino acids. V was trimmed by 8 bases and J by 2 bases, leaving 13 bases between them. As DNA, the CDR3 is TGTGCCAGTACAAGGCAAGCCAACTATGGCTACACCTTC. As protein: CASTRQANYGYTF.

This clone was seen a few times. This chain uses TRBV2 with TRBJ2-1; 8 bases are a match to TRBD1. The germline V gene encodes CDR1 SNHLY and CDR2 FYNNEI. This CDR3 contains 15 residues. V lost 6 bases and J lost 3; bases outside the gene matches: 7. This CDR3 reads CASRPRQGLYNEQFF. In DNA form, the CDR3 reads TGTGCCAGCAGGCCGAGACAGGGGCTCTACAATGAGCAGTTCTTC.